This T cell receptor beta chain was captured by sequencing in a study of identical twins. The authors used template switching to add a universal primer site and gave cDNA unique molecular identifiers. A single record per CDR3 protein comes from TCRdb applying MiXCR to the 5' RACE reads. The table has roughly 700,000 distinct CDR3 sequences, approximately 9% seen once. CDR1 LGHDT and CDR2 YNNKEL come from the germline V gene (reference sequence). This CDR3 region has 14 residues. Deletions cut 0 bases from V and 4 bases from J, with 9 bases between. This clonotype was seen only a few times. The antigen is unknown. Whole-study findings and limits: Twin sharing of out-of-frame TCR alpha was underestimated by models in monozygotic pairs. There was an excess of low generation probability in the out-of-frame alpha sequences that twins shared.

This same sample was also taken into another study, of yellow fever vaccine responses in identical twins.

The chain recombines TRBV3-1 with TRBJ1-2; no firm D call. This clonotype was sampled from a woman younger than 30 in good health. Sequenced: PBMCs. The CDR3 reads CASSQDSGGYGYTF. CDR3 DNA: TGTGCCAGCAGCCAAGATTCAGGAGGCTATGGCTACACCTTC.